This is a list of T cell receptor beta chains from one sample in a study of technical replicates of blood from four donors. Produced via immunoSEQ multiplex PCR; TCRdb's table is partial and in-frame only. The table has over 85,000 clones, approximately 96% seen once. Source material: T cells isolated from PBMCs. The receptors derive from a human donor in good health. The CDR3 runs from the conserved cysteine through the conserved F or W. Fields, in order: D gene, clone size, V gene, J gene, CDR3 protein, CDR3 DNA. D genes are given only for firm matches. Rows give clone size only sometimes, using once, few, many, or a class for an expanded clone.

D gene: NA
clone size: NA
V gene: TRBV9
J gene: TRBJ2-7
CDR3 protein: CASSVGLAGRGREYEQYF
CDR3 DNA: TGTGCCAGCAGCGTAGGACTAGCCGGGAGGGGGCGCGAATACGAGCAGTACTTC

D gene: NA
clone size: NA
V gene: TRBV2
J gene: TRBJ2-1
CDR3 protein: CASSAREQFF
CDR3 DNA: TGTGCCAGCAGTGCGCGGGAGCAGTTCTTC

D gene: NA
clone size: NA
V gene: TRBV6-1
J gene: TRBJ2-7
CDR3 protein: CASSRGISYEQYF
CDR3 DNA: TGTGCCAGCAGCAGAGGTATCTCCTACGAGCAGTACTTC

D gene: NA
clone size: NA
V gene: TRBV6-6
J gene: TRBJ1-2
CDR3 protein: CASSYPEGYTF
CDR3 DNA: TGTGCCAGCAGTTACCCCGAGGGCTACACCTTC

D gene: NA
clone size: NA
V gene: TRBV11-3
J gene: TRBJ2-3
CDR3 protein: CASSLDRGAYGTIFTDTQYF
CDR3 DNA: TGTGCCAGCAGCTTAGATAGAGGTGCATATGGGACAATCTTCACAGATACGCAGTATTTT

D gene: TRBD1
clone size: NA
V gene: TRBV11-2
J gene: TRBJ1-4
CDR3 protein: CASSWTGGNEKLFF
CDR3 DNA: TGTGCCAGCAGCTGGACAGGTGGTAATGAAAAACTGTTTTTT

D gene: TRBD1
clone size: NA
V gene: TRBV5-1
J gene: TRBJ2-7
CDR3 protein: CASSIGQGAPYEQYF
CDR3 DNA: TGCGCCAGCAGCATCGGACAGGGGGCCCCCTACGAGCAGTACTTC

D gene: TRBD2
clone size: NA
V gene: TRBV13
J gene: TRBJ2-7
CDR3 protein: CASSPLAGNAYEQYF
CDR3 DNA: TGTGCCAGCAGTCCGCTAGCGGGGAATGCCTACGAGCAGTACTTC

D gene: TRBD1
clone size: NA
V gene: TRBV2
J gene: TRBJ1-4
CDR3 protein: CASSEDGTGGEKLFF
CDR3 DNA: TGTGCCAGCAGTGAAGATGGGACAGGGGGCGAAAAACTGTTTTTT

D gene: NA
clone size: NA
V gene: TRBV5-1
J gene: TRBJ2-7
CDR3 protein: CASRDRIKDEQYF
CDR3 DNA: TGCGCCAGTCGAGACAGGATTAAGGACGAGCAGTACTTC

D gene: TRBD2
clone size: NA
V gene: TRBV7-9
J gene: TRBJ2-1
CDR3 protein: CASSRPIGREDEQFF
CDR3 DNA: TGTGCCAGCAGCCGCCCGATTGGGCGGGAGGACGAGCAGTTCTTC

D gene: TRBD1
clone size: NA
V gene: TRBV7-2
J gene: TRBJ2-7
CDR3 protein: CASSLNLRTGGGEQYF
CDR3 DNA: TGTGCCAGCAGCCTAAACCTTCGGACAGGGGGCGGCGAGCAGTACTTC

D gene: TRBD1
clone size: NA
V gene: TRBV13
J gene: TRBJ2-7
CDR3 protein: CASSLGGQGAYEQYF
CDR3 DNA: TGTGCCAGCAGCTTAGGTGGGCAGGGGGCCTACGAGCAGTACTTC

D gene: TRBD2
clone size: NA
V gene: TRBV27
J gene: TRBJ2-7
CDR3 protein: CASSLLSGRLSYEQYF
CDR3 DNA: TGTGCCAGCAGTTTACTTAGCGGGAGGTTATCCTACGAGCAGTACTTC

D gene: TRBD1
clone size: NA
V gene: TRBV27
J gene: TRBJ1-5
CDR3 protein: CASSLDRGGQPQHF
CDR3 DNA: TGTGCCAGCAGTTTAGACAGGGGAGGACAGCCCCAGCATTTT

D gene: TRBD2
clone size: NA
V gene: TRBV2
J gene: TRBJ2-5
CDR3 protein: CASTYTKTGTAGLAGVETQYF
CDR3 DNA: TGTGCCAGCACCTACACGAAAACCGGGACGGCGGGACTAGCGGGAGTGGAGACCCAGTACTTC

D gene: NA
clone size: NA
V gene: TRBV6-1
J gene: TRBJ2-5
CDR3 protein: CASSERTQYF
CDR3 DNA: TGTGCCAGCAGTGAGAGGACCCAGTACTTC

D gene: TRBD2
clone size: NA
V gene: TRBV29-1
J gene: TRBJ2-7
CDR3 protein: CSVDSGGDEQYF
CDR3 DNA: TGCAGCGTTGATTCGGGAGGCGACGAGCAGTACTTC

D gene: NA
clone size: NA
V gene: TRBV5-4
J gene: TRBJ2-2
CDR3 protein: CASSSDYNTGELFF
CDR3 DNA: TGTGCCAGCAGCTCGGACTATAACACCGGGGAGCTGTTTTTT

D gene: TRBD2
clone size: NA
V gene: TRBV2
J gene: TRBJ2-1
CDR3 protein: CASSLFREDEQFF
CDR3 DNA: TGTGCCAGCAGTTTATTTCGGGAGGATGAGCAGTTCTTC

D gene: NA
clone size: NA
V gene: TRBV20-1
J gene: TRBJ2-7
CDR3 protein: CSASDWEQYF
CDR3 DNA: TGCAGTGCTAGCGACTGGGAGCAGTACTTC

D gene: TRBD1
clone size: NA
V gene: TRBV6-5
J gene: TRBJ1-2
CDR3 protein: CASTGDRGVYGYTF
CDR3 DNA: TGTGCCAGCACTGGGGACAGGGGAGTCTATGGCTACACCTTC

D gene: NA
clone size: once
V gene: TRBV6-5
J gene: TRBJ2-7
CDR3 protein: CASSYGLSYEQYF
CDR3 DNA: TGTGCCAGCAGTTACGGTCTAAGTTACGAGCAGTACTTC

D gene: NA
clone size: NA
V gene: TRBV6-1
J gene: TRBJ1-1
CDR3 protein: CASSDPAGGGTEAFF
CDR3 DNA: TGTGCCAGCAGTGATCCTGCGGGGGGGGGCACTGAAGCTTTCTTT

D gene: TRBD2
clone size: NA
V gene: TRBV9
J gene: TRBJ2-7
CDR3 protein: CASSVGVLADYEQYF
CDR3 DNA: TGTGCCAGCAGCGTCGGCGTGCTAGCGGACTACGAGCAGTACTTC

D gene: TRBD2
clone size: NA
V gene: TRBV5-1
J gene: TRBJ2-5
CDR3 protein: CASSLGSRGSSETQYF
CDR3 DNA: TGCGCCAGCAGCTTGGGGTCTCGCGGGAGTTCAGAGACCCAGTACTTC

D gene: TRBD2
clone size: NA
V gene: TRBV6-5
J gene: TRBJ2-7
CDR3 protein: CASSPGLAGGYEQYF
CDR3 DNA: TGTGCCAGCAGCCCGGGACTAGCGGGAGGCTACGAGCAGTACTTC

D gene: TRBD2
clone size: NA
V gene: TRBV9
J gene: TRBJ2-7
CDR3 protein: CASSGGAPGLAGESYEQYF
CDR3 DNA: TGTGCCAGCAGCGGAGGGGCTCCGGGACTAGCGGGAGAGTCATACGAGCAGTACTTC

D gene: NA
clone size: NA
V gene: TRBV27
J gene: TRBJ2-7
CDR3 protein: CASSLNRPYEQYF
CDR3 DNA: TGTGCCAGCAGTCTTAATCGTCCCTACGAGCAGTACTTC

D gene: NA
clone size: NA
V gene: TRBV7-9
J gene: TRBJ2-7
CDR3 protein: CASSLAGGFSEQYF
CDR3 DNA: TGTGCCAGCAGCTTAGCGGGAGGTTTCTCCGAGCAGTACTTC

D gene: NA
clone size: NA
V gene: TRBV7-9
J gene: TRBJ1-5
CDR3 protein: CASSLNSGQPQHF
CDR3 DNA: TGTGCCAGCAGCTTAAATTCAGGGCAGCCCCAGCATTTT

D gene: TRBD2
clone size: NA
V gene: TRBV28
J gene: TRBJ2-3
CDR3 protein: CASSFRLRGRGGDTQYF
CDR3 DNA: TGTGCCAGCAGTTTTCGACTTCGCGGGAGGGGGGGAGATACGCAGTATTTT